One sample yielded the 9 T cell receptor beta chains listed below, sequenced in a study of yellow fever vaccine responses in identical twins. MiXCR, run by TCRdb on the RT-PCR reads, gives a single entry per CDR3 protein. The sample has under 4,000 distinct CDR3 sequences; more than 75% are singletons. The sample consisted of T cells from blood (PBMCs), unsorted or a sorted subset (not recorded which), taken before or after yellow fever vaccination (not recorded which). The receptors were sampled from a young woman who received the yellow fever vaccine.

V gene TRBV6-5 combines with J gene TRBJ2-1; 7 bases map to TRBD1. The V gene's germline CDR1 is MNHEY and CDR2 SVGAGI. CDR3 length: 13 residues. J lost 9 bases, V lost 0 bases, and 2 bases had no gene match. CDR3: CASSYSRGLEQFF. The CDR3 region has the DNA TGTGCCAGCAGTTACTCGAGGGGGCTTGAGCAGTTCTTC.

This CDR3 reads CASSPAGVGYTF. The CDR3 bases are TGTGCCAGCAGTCCTGCAGGGGTTGGCTACACCTTC. The V call is TRBV27, the J call TRBJ1-2, with D perhaps TRBD1 (6 bases). CDR3 length: 12 residues. CDR1 and CDR2 from the germline V gene are MNHEY and SMNVEV (reference sequence). V lost 5 bases to trimming and J lost 7 bases, with 11 bases between them.

Notes on this clonotype: One end of the junction is discordant with germline, which a read error may explain. This rearrangement joins TRBV23-1 to TRBJ1-4; D ambiguous. TRBV23-1 is reported as an ORF; its role is uncertain. The CDR3 runs to 14 residues. CDR3 in amino acids: CASSQADHNEILFF. CDR3 DNA sequence: TGCGCCAGCAGTCAGGCCGACCATAATGAAATACTGTTTTTT.

The chain has TRBV29-1 and TRBJ2-7; 7 nucleotides line up with TRBD1. The CDR3 spans 11 residues. Germline CDR1 is SQVTM and CDR2 is ANQGSEA. Trimming removed 7 bases from V and 2 bases from J; junction bases left unmatched: 2. The CDR3 sequence: CSAGQAYEQYF. The CDR3 DNA reads TGCAGCGCCGGACAGGCCTACGAGCAGTACTTC.

This chain uses TRBV29-1 with TRBJ2-1, with D unresolved. Trimming took 5 bases from V and 2 from J, leaving 16 bases between them. The CDR3 consists of 15 residues. Germline values: CDR1 SQVTM, CDR2 ANQGSEA. CDR3 residues: CSVPRPGSAYNEQFF. The CDR3 DNA is TGCAGCGTTCCCAGACCCGGATCCGCCTACAATGAGCAGTTCTTC.

The chain carries TRBV20-1 and TRBJ2-4; D ambiguous. CDR3 length: 13 residues. The germline V gene has CDR1 DFQATT and CDR2 SNEGSKA (reference sequence). Trimming pared 7 bases from V and 9 bases from J, leaving 19 bases between. CDR3: CSVLSGDWGIQYF. As DNA, the CDR3 is TGCAGTGTCCTTTCTGGGGATTGGGGCATTCAGTACTTC.

The chain joins TRBV6-4 to TRBJ1-1, with D unresolved. The V and J ends lost 4 bases and 0 bases respectively, with 9 bases between them. The germline V gene has CDR1 MRHNA and CDR2 SNTAGT. This CDR3 contains 14 residues. The chain's CDR3 is CASSAFTVNTEAFF. DNA of the CDR3: TGTGCCAGCAGTGCCTTCACAGTGAACACTGAAGCTTTCTTT.

J is TRBJ2-7 and V is TRBV29-1; D is undetermined. Germline V gene lookup returns CDR1 SQVTM and CDR2 ANQGSEA. This CDR3 is built from 10 residues. Trimming removed 5 bases from V and 4 bases from J, with 6 bases in between. The CDR3 DNA sequence: TGCAGCGTTTTAGTTTACGAGCAGTACTTC. Encoded protein: CSVLVYEQYF.

Here the CDR3 reads CSVPGQGRMEQDYGYTF. Written as DNA, the CDR3 is TGCAGCGTTCCCGGACAGGGGAGGATGGAGCAGGACTATGGCTACACCTTC. The chain couples TRBV29-1 to TRBJ1-2; TRBD1 matches 9 bases. With 5 bases clipped from V and 3 bases from J, the junction kept 16 bases outside the gene matches. This CDR3 comprises 17 residues. Germline V gene sequence: CDR1 SQVTM, CDR2 ANQGSEA.